This T cell receptor (beta chain) emerged from a study of cytomegalovirus exposure and HLA in healthy donors. This CDR3 has 15 residues. The germline gives CDR1 MGHDK, CDR2 SYGVNS. Germline trimming cut 4 bases from V and 1 base from J; bases unmatched to any gene: 6. A multiplex PCR was run with 60 Vbeta primers and 13 Jbeta primers. Only in-frame clones appear in the TCRdb table, and some are missing; sequencing was by immunoSEQ multiplex PCR. This sample carries 170,000 or so clones, roughly four fifths of them seen once, and the ten largest clones take 4.8%. This receptor was obtained from a man aged 18 to 35 in good health and CMV-seronegative. Material for sequencing was PBMCs. This chain uses TRBV25-1 with TRBJ2-5; 7 bases agree with TRBD1. CDR3 amino acids: CASSGVTGIQETQYF. CDR3 in DNA: TGTGCCAGCAGTGGAGTGACAGGGATCCAAGAGACCCAGTACTTC.